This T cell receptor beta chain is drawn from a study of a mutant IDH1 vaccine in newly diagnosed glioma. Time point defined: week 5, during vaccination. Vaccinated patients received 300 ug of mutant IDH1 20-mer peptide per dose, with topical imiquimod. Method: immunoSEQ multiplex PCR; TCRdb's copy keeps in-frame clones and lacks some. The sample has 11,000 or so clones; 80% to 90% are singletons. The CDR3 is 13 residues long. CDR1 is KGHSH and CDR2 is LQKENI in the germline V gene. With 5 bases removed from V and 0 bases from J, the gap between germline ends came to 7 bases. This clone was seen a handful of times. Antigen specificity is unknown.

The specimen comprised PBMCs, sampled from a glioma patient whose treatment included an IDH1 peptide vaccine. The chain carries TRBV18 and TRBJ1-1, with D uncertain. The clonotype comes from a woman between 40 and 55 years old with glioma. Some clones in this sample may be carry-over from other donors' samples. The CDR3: CASSTEMNTEAFF. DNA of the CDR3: TGTGCCAGCTCAACCGAGATGAACACTGAAGCTTTCTTT.